This T cell receptor (beta chain) was observed in a study of long-term antiretroviral therapy in people with HIV. Study-level points and caveats: Post-ART samples showed increased diversity that remained below transplant donor control levels. Clones showing expansion before ART dominated the repertoire at all time points.

Samples were assayed with immunoSEQ v3.0 at survey level. Profiled with immunoSEQ multiplex PCR; TCRdb holds only in-frame clones, not every one. Of 25,000 to 30,000 clones listed, less than 90% were seen once; the top ten hold 6.2%. As to this clone: The antigen is undetermined.

CDR3 length: 14 amino acids. The V and J ends lost 5 bases and 0 bases respectively, with 10 bases between them. The germline gives CDR1 SGHTA, CDR2 FQGNSA. The chain is built from TRBV7-2 and TRBJ1-1; D might be TRBD1 (6 bases). The sample was unsorted PBMCs, taken 0.4 years after starting antiretroviral therapy. The receptor was derived from a man younger than 35 with HIV. CDR3 protein: CASSATGMNTEAFF. The CDR3 coding sequence is TGTGCCAGCAGCGCAACAGGGATGAACACTGAAGCTTTCTTT.